The 17 T cell receptor beta chains in this list originate from one sample, sequenced in a study of cytomegalovirus exposure and HLA in healthy donors. The assay was immunoSEQ multiplex PCR, and TCRdb's table has in-frame clones only and misses some. The sample lists about 240,000 clones; 87% were seen once. Input material: PBMCs. These TCRs come from a man aged 18 to 29 in good health and CMV-seronegative.

J is TRBJ1-6 and V is TRBV7-9; 12 nucleotides agree with TRBD1. The germline V gene has CDR1 SEHNR and CDR2 FQNEAQ (reference sequence). There are 18 residues in the CDR3. With V trimmed by 5 bases and J by 3 bases, 8 bases remained unmatched. The DNA for the CDR3 is TGTGCCAGCAGCCCCCCGGGGACAGGGGGCGGCTATAATTCACCCCTCCACTTT. Translation: CASSPPGTGGGYNSPLHF.

V usage is TRBV16 and J usage is TRBJ2-7; 9 bases align to TRBD2. CDR3 length equals 16 residues. Unmatched junction bases numbered 12, after V lost 2 bases and J lost 7 bases. Germline loops: CDR1 KGHSY, CDR2 FQNENV. The CDR3 DNA is TGTGCCAGCAGCCAAGGAATGGCGGGGGGGCCACAAGAGCAGTACTTC. Its protein product is CASSQGMAGGPQEQYF.

The gene calls are TRBV4-2 and TRBJ2-1; the match to TRBD2 covers 7 bases. Trimming removed 0 bases from V and 15 bases from J; junction bases left unmatched: 8. The length of the CDR3 is 13 residues. Germline CDR1 and CDR2: LGHNA and YNFKEQ. The CDR3 coding sequence is TGTGCCAGCAGCCAAGATCGGCGGGAGTACCGGTTCTTC. Amino acids: CASSQDRREYRFF.

The chain has TRBV27 and TRBJ2-1, with no clear D. Trimming stripped 5 bases from V and 10 bases from J, with 12 bases between. The CDR3 totals 12 residues. In germline, CDR1 is MNHEY, CDR2 SMNVEV (reference sequence). The CDR3 DNA reads as TGTGCCAGCAGTCCGTCTTCTTCGGAGCAGTTCTTC. Its translation: CASSPSSSEQFF.

This chain connects TRBV18 to TRBJ2-5; D uncertain. Trimming pared 2 bases from V and 3 bases from J, leaving 10 bases between. Germline V gives CDR1 KGHSH, CDR2 LQKENI. The CDR3 sequence is 14 residues long. This chain's CDR3 is CASSPETGEETQYF. In DNA form, the CDR3 reads TGTGCCAGCTCACCAGAGACTGGAGAAGAGACCCAGTACTTC.

The chain has TRBV7-8 and TRBJ2-7; 8 positions agree with TRBD2. This CDR3 has 15 amino acids. CDR1 is SGHVS and CDR2 is FQNEAQ in the germline V gene. Germline trimming cut 0 bases from V and 1 base from J; bases unmatched to any gene: 2. Here the CDR3 reads CASSLAPSGSYEQYF. As DNA, the CDR3 is TGTGCCAGCAGCTTAGCCCCTAGCGGGTCCTACGAGCAGTACTTC.

The V gene is TRBV4-1, the J gene TRBJ2-7; 7 bases are shared with TRBD1. CDR1 and CDR2 (germline): MGHRA, YSYEKL. The CDR3 length is 15 residues. V was pared by 1 base and J by 0 bases, with 3 bases of the junction left unmatched. The CDR3 coding sequence is TGCGCCAGCAGCCAAGGGACAGGTAGCTCCTACGAGCAGTACTTC. This codes for CASSQGTGSSYEQYF.

The chain couples TRBV28 to TRBJ2-7; TRBD1 is a possible D gene (6 bases). This CDR3 is 15 amino acids long. The germline CDR1 and CDR2 sequences are MDHEN and SYDVKM. V gave up 3 bases and J gave up 2 bases, with 14 bases separating them. DNA for the CDR3: TGTGCCAGCAGTTTTGTCTGGACAGCTACCTACGAGCAGTACTTC. This sequence encodes CASSFVWTATYEQYF.

The chain employs TRBV28 and TRBJ1-4; maybe TRBD1 (5 bases). Germline lookup yields CDR1 MDHEN and CDR2 SYDVKM. The CDR3 totals 14 residues. Trimming cost V 11 bases and J 4 bases, with 17 bases left between them. The CDR3, as DNA: TGTGCCGGGGGGGACGGTCGCCATAATGAAAAACTGTTTTTT. Its translation is CAGGDGRHNEKLFF.

This clone came up once. The chain carries TRBV19 and TRBJ2-7; 15 bases agree with TRBD2. This CDR3 is built from 18 residues. Germline CDR1 reads LNHDA; CDR2 reads SQIVND (reference sequence). V gave up 3 bases and J gave up 2 bases; unmatched junction bases: 8. The CDR3 DNA is TGTGCCAGTAGTATGGGACTAGCGGGAGGCCCCAACCCCTACGAGCAGTACTTC. Translating it yields CASSMGLAGGPNPYEQYF.

This sequence joins TRBV18 and TRBJ2-2; 7 bases align to TRBD2. This CDR3 has 17 residues. Germline CDR1 is KGHSH and CDR2 is LQKENI. Trimming took 1 base from V and 0 from J; bases not matched to a gene: 5. The CDR3 is CASSPLPGGTNTGELFF. In nucleotides, the CDR3 is TGTGCCAGCTCACCACTCCCGGGAGGTACGAACACCGGGGAGCTGTTTTTT.

This chain connects TRBV6-1 to TRBJ1-4; no reliable D call. CDR1 MNHNS and CDR2 SASEGT come from the germline V gene. Deletions cut 8 bases from V and 3 bases from J, with 10 bases between. The CDR3 length is 13 residues. For the CDR3, the DNA is TGTGCCAGCGCCCGCGATTCTAATGAAAAACTGTTTTTT. Amino acid sequence: CASARDSNEKLFF.

J is TRBJ1-2 and V is TRBV7-8; 7 nucleotides align to TRBD1. After removal of 1 base from V and 4 bases from J, the junction contained 3 bases not matched to a gene. Germline lookup yields CDR1 SGHVS and CDR2 FQNEAQ. The CDR3 runs 14 residues. The CDR3 is CASSLEQGIYGYTF. DNA of the CDR3: TGTGCCAGCAGCTTAGAACAGGGGATCTATGGCTACACCTTC.

The rearrangement links TRBV18 to TRBJ1-5, with 8 nucleotides matching TRBD1. This CDR3 spans 18 amino acids. Germline V lookup: CDR1 KGHSH, CDR2 LQKENI. The trim removed 3 bases at V and 0 bases at J, leaving 10 bases unmatched. CDR3 DNA: TGTGCCAGCTCACCCGAAGGAACAGGGGGATCTAGCAATCAGCCCCAGCATTTT. Translated: CASSPEGTGGSSNQPQHF.

This chain uses TRBV5-4 with TRBJ2-3, with TRBD2 matching over 11 bases. J gave up 2 bases and V 5 bases, and 4 bases lay outside the gene matches. The V gene's germline CDR1 is SGHNT and CDR2 YYREEE (reference sequence). This CDR3 region has 15 residues. CDR3 DNA sequence: TGTGCCAGCAGTCAACTAGCGGGGGACACAGATACGCAGTATTTT. This translates into CASSQLAGDTDTQYF. Full variable domain (remainder filled in from reference TRBV5-4 and TRBJ2-3): ETGVTQSPTHLIKTRGQQVTLRCSSQSGHNTVSWYQQALGQGPQFIFQYYREEENGRGNFPPRFSGLQFPNYSSELNVNALELDDSALYLCASSQLAGDTDTQYFGPGTRLTVL.

This chain connects TRBV4-1 to TRBJ1-2; 11 bases are shared with TRBD1. The CDR3 has 19 residues. V was clipped by 1 base and J by 6 bases; unmatched bases: 16. The germline gives CDR1 MGHRA, CDR2 YSYEKL. CDR3 protein: CASSQGLSVQGQGGNGYTF. The CDR3 nucleotides read TGCGCCAGCAGCCAAGGCCTCTCAGTTCAGGGACAGGGGGGTAATGGCTACACCTTC.

This chain's CDR3 is CASSQGPARSSNQPQHF. The CDR3, as DNA: TGCGCCAGCAGCCAGGGGCCCGCCCGGAGTAGCAATCAGCCCCAGCATTTT. The V and J genes are TRBV4-1 and TRBJ1-5, with D tentatively TRBD1 (5 bases). Germline CDR1 is MGHRA and CDR2 is YSYEKL. Trimming removed 3 bases at V and 0 bases at J, with 15 bases between. The CDR3 is 17 residues long.